Each of the 17 T cell receptor beta chains below was sequenced from the same sample in a study of blood T cell repertoires in COVID-19. The data were produced by immunoSEQ multiplex PCR, yet TCRdb's version contains in-frame clones alone and is incomplete. The sample has about 26,000 clones, roughly 90% seen once. Material: peripheral blood. These receptors all come from a human donor in a cohort sampled during active COVID-19.

This chain's CDR3 is CASSLEGLVSGEQFF. The CDR3 DNA sequence: TGTGCCAGCAGCTTAGAGGGACTAGTGTCGGGTGAGCAGTTCTTC. The V call is TRBV7-8, the J call TRBJ2-1; 8 nucleotides line up with TRBD2. Germline-derived CDR1 and CDR2 are SGHVS and FQNEAQ. Trimming took 1 base from V and 9 from J; bases not matched to a gene: 8. The CDR3 has 15 residues.

The rearrangement links TRBV27 to TRBJ2-1; 7 bases are shared with TRBD2. Germline CDR1 reads MNHEY; CDR2 reads SMNVEV (reference sequence). The CDR3 extends over 17 amino acids. Trimming cost V 2 bases and J 8 bases; bases outside gene matches: 15. CDR3 DNA: TGTGCCAGCAGTTTAGTCCCTCCCGGGACTACCCTGTATGAGCAGTTCTTC. Its protein product is CASSLVPPGTTLYEQFF.

The chain has TRBV15 and TRBJ1-4, with D tentatively TRBD1 (5 bases). Germline V lookup: CDR1 LNHNV, CDR2 YYDKDF (reference sequence). The CDR3 extends over 16 amino acids. V shed 5 bases and J shed 7 bases, with 20 bases lying between them. As DNA, the CDR3 is TGTGCCACCAGCTCCGTTAGTGCAGGGAAGGGTGAAAAACTGTTTTTT. It translates to CATSSVSAGKGEKLFF.

The chain uses TRBV28 and TRBJ2-7; 7 bases line up with TRBD2. With V trimmed by 4 bases and J by 3 bases, 12 bases remained unmatched. The CDR3 loop spans 16 amino acids. Germline CDR1 MDHEN, CDR2 SYDVKM. The CDR3 region has the DNA TGTGCCAGCAGTTCCCAAGGGAGGGCACCCATCTACGAGCAGTACTTC. This encodes CASSSQGRAPIYEQYF.

V is TRBV27 and J is TRBJ2-2; 9 nucleotides agree with TRBD2. Germline-derived CDR1 and CDR2 are MNHEY and SMNVEV (reference sequence). V lost 3 bases and J lost 7; bases outside the gene matches: 6. This CDR3 contains 15 residues. The CDR3 sequence is CASSLLAGAGGELFF. The CDR3 nucleotides are TGTGCCAGCAGTTTGTTAGCGGGAGCGGGCGGGGAGCTGTTTTTT.

The chain carries TRBV6-5 and TRBJ2-5; maybe TRBD1 (5 bases). The CDR3 covers 14 residues. V was cut by 2 bases and J by 4 bases, with 11 bases left in between. Germline assignment: CDR1 MNHEY and CDR2 SVGAGI. CDR3 region: CASSYQGRRETQYF. The CDR3 DNA reads TGTGCCAGCAGTTACCAGGGAAGGAGAGAGACCCAGTACTTC.

The chain is built from TRBV2 and TRBJ2-5, with 7 nucleotides matching TRBD1. The germline gives CDR1 SNHLY, CDR2 FYNNEI. V trimming: 3 bases; J trimming: 2 bases; junction bases outside the gene matches: 3. CDR3 length equals 14 residues. CDR3 DNA sequence: TGTGCCAGCAGTGAGGCGACAGGGCAAGAGACCCAGTACTTC. This encodes CASSEATGQETQYF. The full variable domain, with the rest looked up from reference TRBV2 and TRBJ2-5, is EPEVTQTPSHQVTQMGQEVILRCVPISNHLYFYWYRQILGQKVEFLVSFYNNEISEKSEIFDDQFSVERPDGSNFTLKIRSTKLEDSAMYFCASSEATGQETQYFGPGTRLLVL.

This clone was counted once. This chain connects TRBV19 to TRBJ2-7; D gene ambiguous. The germline V gene encodes CDR1 LNHDA and CDR2 SQIVND (reference sequence). Trimming cost V 0 bases and J 5 bases, with 5 bases left between them. This CDR3 has 12 amino acids. CDR3 bases: TGTGCCAGTAGTATAGATCGTAACGAGCAGTACTTC. Its protein is CASSIDRNEQYF. The whole variable domain, filled in from reference TRBV19 and TRBJ2-7, reads DGGITQSPKYLFRKEGQNVTLSCEQNLNHDAMYWYRQDPGQGLRLIYYSQIVNDFQKGDIAEGYSVSREKKESFPLTVTSAQKNPTAFYLCASSIDRNEQYFGPGTRLTVT.

This chain uses TRBV18 with TRBJ2-1; 10 nucleotides agree with TRBD2. The V and J ends lost 3 bases and 6 bases, in that order; junction bases with no gene match: 11. This CDR3 is built from 17 residues. From germline, CDR1 is KGHSH and CDR2 LQKENI. CDR3 amino acids: CASSPGGPGLASNEQFF. CDR3 sequence (DNA): TGTGCCAGCTCACCGGGAGGGCCGGGACTAGCGAGCAATGAGCAGTTCTTC.

This chain uses TRBV3-1 (or the pseudogene TRBV3-2) with TRBJ2-4; D perhaps matches TRBD2 (5 bases). The CDR3 loop spans 14 amino acids. V was shortened by 1 base and J by 6 bases, with 10 bases between the two germline ends. CDR1 and CDR2 (germline): LGHDT, YNNKEL (reference sequence). The chain's CDR3 is CASSQGAAVNIQYF. CDR3 bases: TGTGCCAGCAGCCAAGGAGCAGCGGTAAACATTCAGTACTTC.

This clone turned up a few times. The chain uses TRBV2 and TRBJ1-1; D uncertain. This CDR3 is built from 13 residues. Trimming shortened V by 8 bases and J by 4 bases, and 14 bases separated the two germline ends. The germline V gene has CDR1 SNHLY and CDR2 FYNNEI. This CDR3 reads CASRPVRGTEAFF. The CDR3 nucleotides are TGTGCCAGCCGCCCGGTTCGGGGCACTGAAGCTTTCTTT.

The chain couples TRBV30 to TRBJ1-4; perhaps TRBD1 as D (5 bases). V dropped 0 bases and J dropped 5 bases, with 19 bases sitting between them. Germline CDR1 is GTSNPN and CDR2 is SVGIG (reference sequence). The CDR3 consists of 17 residues. CDR3 sequence (DNA): TGTGCCTGGAGTGTTCGGCCCCTGGGACTGATCAATGAAAAACTGTTTTTT. This gives the protein CAWSVRPLGLINEKLFF. Looking up the rest from reference TRBV30 and TRBJ1-4 gives the full variable domain: SQTIHQWPATLVQPVGSPLSLECTVEGTSNPNLYWYRQAAGRGLQLLFYSVGIGQISSEVPQNLSASRPQDRQFILSSKKLLLSDSGFYLCAWSVRPLGLINEKLFFGSGTQLSVL.

This chain uses TRBV7-8 with TRBJ1-5, with D maybe TRBD1 (5 bases). V lost 5 bases to trimming and J lost 6 bases, with 14 bases between them. This CDR3 comprises 14 residues. Germline CDR1 and CDR2: SGHVS and FQNEAQ. The CDR3 sequence is CASSPRSGVQPQHF. The CDR3 nucleotides are TGTGCCAGCAGCCCAAGATCGGGGGTTCAGCCCCAGCATTTT.

The chain joins TRBV19 to TRBJ1-1; D unclear. Germline CDR1 is LNHDA and CDR2 is SQIVND (reference sequence). The CDR3 consists of 13 residues. Trimming removed 3 bases at V and 10 bases at J, with 15 bases between. The CDR3 loop reads CASSIGLRDRAFF. The CDR3, as DNA: TGTGCCAGTAGTATTGGATTGAGGGATCGAGCTTTCTTT. The full variable domain, its missing parts supplied by reference TRBV19 and TRBJ1-1, is DGGITQSPKYLFRKEGQNVTLSCEQNLNHDAMYWYRQDPGQGLRLIYYSQIVNDFQKGDIAEGYSVSREKKESFPLTVTSAQKNPTAFYLCASSIGLRDRAFFGQGTRLTVV.

The CDR3 sequence: CASSHNTRSGELFF. CDR3 nucleotides: TGTGCCAGCAGCCACAACACTAGGTCCGGGGAGCTGTTTTTT. The chain uses TRBV7-2 and TRBJ2-2, with D possibly being TRBD2 (5 bases). Germline V gene data show CDR1 as SGHTA and CDR2 as FQGNSA. CDR3 length: 14 amino acids. The V end lost 5 bases, the J end lost 6 bases, and 13 bases lay between the germline ends.

The rearrangement joins TRBV5-5 to TRBJ1-2; 9 nucleotides agree with TRBD1. The germline gives CDR1 SGHKS, CDR2 YYEKEE (reference sequence). J was trimmed by 7 bases and V by 0 bases; bases with no gene match: 4. CDR3 length equals 14 residues. The CDR3 sequence: CASSLGDRVFGYTF. CDR3 nucleotides: TGTGCCAGCAGCTTGGGGGACAGGGTGTTTGGCTACACCTTC.

The J gene is TRBJ2-7, the V gene TRBV2; no reliable D call. V was pared by 8 bases and J by 2 bases, with 7 bases between. This CDR3 comprises 11 residues. Looked up from germline, CDR1 is SNHLY and CDR2 is FYNNEI. The CDR3 coding sequence is TGTGCCAGCGGCAGGCCCTACGAGCAGTACTTC. Translating it yields CASGRPYEQYF.